This is a list of T cell receptor beta chains from one sample in a study of cytomegalovirus exposure and HLA in healthy donors. The repertoire was sequenced with immunoSEQ multiplex PCR; TCRdb's copy has only in-frame clones and lacks some. The table lists about 55,000 clones, 80% to 95% of them singletons. Sample: PBMCs. All receptors derive from a man younger than 35 in good health and CMV-seronegative. Each CDR3 is given with its conserved first and last residue. Each record gives: V gene, D gene, clone size, J gene, CDR3 protein, CDR3 DNA. A D gene is named only where the DNA matches it firmly. Not every row has a clone size; where given, it reads once, few, many or a size class.

TRBV5-6	TRBD1	.	TRBJ2-1	CASSLRDRDYNEQFF	TGTGCCAGCAGCTTGAGGGACAGGGACTACAATGAGCAGTTCTTC
TRBV7-3	TRBD2	.	TRBJ2-7	CASSQGTSGTYEQYF	TGTGCCAGCAGCCAAGGGACTAGCGGGACCTACGAGCAGTACTTC
TRBV28	TRBD2	once	TRBJ2-7	CASSITTLAGGSHEQYF	TGTGCCAGCAGCATAACTACCCTGGCGGGAGGGTCCCACGAGCAGTACTTC
TRBV15	.	.	TRBJ1-1	CATSRDYRTEAFF	TGTGCCACCAGCAGAGATTACAGGACTGAAGCTTTCTTT
TRBV5-1	TRBD1	.	TRBJ2-7	CASSLERTGIYEQYF	TGCGCCAGCAGCTTGGAAAGGACAGGGATCTACGAGCAGTACTTC
TRBV13	TRBD1	few	TRBJ2-1	CASSLGDRAYNEQFF	TGTGCCAGCAGCTTAGGGGACAGGGCCTACAATGAGCAGTTCTTC
TRBV21-1	.	.	TRBJ1-5	CASSKGRSGGSYQPQHF	TGTGCCAGCAGCAAAGGTAGATCAGGGGGCTCCTATCAGCCCCAGCATTTT
TRBV28	TRBD1	.	TRBJ2-7	CASSLGTGGDEQYF	TGTGCCAGCAGTTTGGGGACAGGGGGCGACGAGCAGTACTTC
TRBV9	TRBD2	.	TRBJ2-1	CASSGGRASYNEQFF	TGTGCCAGCAGCGGGGGGAGGGCCAGTTACAATGAGCAGTTCTTC
TRBV11-1	TRBD2	.	TRBJ2-2	CASSLRREDTGELFF	TGTGCCAGCAGCTTACGGCGGGAGGACACCGGGGAGCTGTTTTTT
TRBV27	.	.	TRBJ2-2	CASSGGPRGTGELFF	TGTGCCAGCAGTGGTGGTCCGCGAGGCACCGGGGAGCTGTTTTTT
TRBV27	.	.	TRBJ1-2	CASSPLGEGYGYTF	TGTGCCAGCAGTCCCCTGGGGGAGGGTTATGGCTACACCTTC
TRBV7-2	.	once	TRBJ1-5	CASSLGVNQPQHF	TGTGCCAGCAGCTTGGGAGTGAATCAGCCCCAGCATTTT
TRBV6-1	TRBD1	.	TRBJ2-3	CASNFGTGITDTQYF	TGTGCCAGCAATTTCGGGACAGGGATCACAGATACGCAGTATTTT
TRBV5-1	TRBD2	.	TRBJ2-3	CASCYQPTGAGTSGRAPDTQYF	TGCGCCAGCTGCTACCAACCGACAGGGGCCGGGACTAGCGGGAGGGCCCCAGATACGCAGTATTTT
TRBV6-5	.	.	TRBJ1-5	CASSYAGVAQPQHF	TGTGCCAGCAGTTATGCGGGGGTGGCTCAGCCCCAGCATTTT
TRBV5-6	.	once	TRBJ1-2	CASSRGRVRYGYTF	TGTGCCAGCAGCCGTGGCAGGGTACGCTATGGCTACACCTTC
TRBV6-1	TRBD1	.	TRBJ1-5	CASSERGHNQPQHF	TGTGCCAGCAGTGAAAGGGGGCACAATCAGCCCCAGCATTTT
TRBV27	.	.	TRBJ1-1	CAITRQGRANTEAFF	TGTGCCATCACCCGGCAGGGAAGGGCGAACACTGAAGCTTTCTTT
TRBV7-9	TRBD1	.	TRBJ1-2	CASSHSSGDRGYGYTF	TGTGCCAGCAGCCATTCGAGTGGTGACAGGGGATATGGCTACACCTTC
TRBV25-1	.	.	TRBJ2-5	CASSESARRALGETQYF	TGTGCCAGCAGTGAATCGGCTCGGCGGGCCTTGGGGGAGACCCAGTACTTC
TRBV5-1	.	.	TRBJ1-4	CASSPRGTNEKLFF	TGCGCCAGCAGCCCAAGGGGGACTAATGAAAAACTGTTTTTT
TRBV18	.	.	TRBJ2-5	CASSRGQQGLETQYF	TGTGCCAGCTCACGGGGGCAACAGGGTCTTGAGACCCAGTACTTC
TRBV11-2	.	.	TRBJ2-3	CASSFGLTFSTDTQYF	TGTGCCAGCAGCTTCGGACTTACCTTCAGCACAGATACGCAGTATTTT
TRBV4-2	.	once	TRBJ1-2	CASSPDPAADDYTF	TGTGCCAGCAGCCCAGACCCCGCCGCAGATGACTACACCTTC
TRBV9	.	.	TRBJ2-7	CASSVGQTSSYEQYF	TGTGCCAGCAGCGTAGGACAGACCAGCTCCTACGAGCAGTACTTC
TRBV19	TRBD1	.	TRBJ1-2	CASRLDRDYGYTF	TGTGCCAGCCGACTGGACAGGGACTATGGCTACACCTTC
TRBV5-1	.	.	TRBJ1-5	CASSLEGFGPGQPQHF	TGCGCCAGCAGCTTGGAAGGATTTGGGCCGGGGCAGCCCCAGCATTTT
TRBV9	.	once	TRBJ1-4	CASSVGLGNEKLFF	TGTGCCAGCAGCGTAGGGCTAGGTAATGAAAAACTGTTTTTT
TRBV6-4	.	.	TRBJ2-1	CASSDSVEGHEQFF	TGTGCCAGCAGTGACTCTGTGGAGGGCCATGAGCAGTTCTTC
TRBV28	TRBD2	.	TRBJ2-7	CASRTSDTYEQYF	TGTGCCAGCAGAACTAGCGACACCTACGAGCAGTACTTC
TRBV27	TRBD1	.	TRBJ1-4	CASVTGVRTNEKLFF	TGTGCCAGCGTTACAGGGGTAAGGACTAATGAAAAACTGTTTTTT
TRBV5-1	.	once	TRBJ2-4	CASSWARGANIQYF	TGCGCCAGCAGCTGGGCCCGGGGGGCCAACATTCAGTACTTC
TRBV7-2	.	.	TRBJ2-5	CASSFVGIVAETQYF	TGTGCCAGCAGCTTCGTCGGGATAGTTGCAGAGACCCAGTACTTC